A single T cell receptor beta chain is shown here with its context. Its antigen is still unknown. J gave up 0 bases and V 7 bases, and 6 bases lay outside the gene matches. The length of the CDR3 is 14 residues. CDR1 and CDR2 (germline): SGHDN, FVKESK. The data originate from a study of molecular identifiers for immune sequencing clone quantification. Findings and caveats of the study: Even with 1 million or so naive cells present, spiked Jurkat TCR RNA from one cell was reportedly detectable.

The sorting of naive CD8 T cells used the CD8+CD4-CCR7+CD45RA+ phenotype. Methods described previously were used for bulk TCR libraries, and listed TCR primers were applied. TCRdb fed the PCR reads into MiXCR, producing one record per CDR3 protein. The sample holds about 640,000 distinct CDR3 sequences, approximately 20% seen once. The sequence was collected from a human donor in good health. Some libraries in this study had Jurkat cell RNA spiked in. The V and J genes are TRBV14 and TRBJ2-7; 7 bases match TRBD1. The sequenced material came from naive CD8+ T cells from blood, with Jurkat cell RNA spiked in. As to subset: FACS-sorted CD8+CD4-CCR7+CD45RA+ naive T cells. For the CDR3, the DNA is TGTGCCAGCATGAGGACAGGTTACTCCTACGAGCAGTACTTC. Protein: CASMRTGYSYEQYF.